Only a few counts were recorded for the clone carrying this T cell receptor (beta chain). What it binds is unknown. This entry is derived from a study of blood T cells in healthy people across ages. Study-wide context: Per every two T cells, about one barcoded beta molecule was captured by template switching. Study-level results: When set beside aged donors, long-lived donors presented more naive CD4+ cells and higher diversity. Observed TCR beta diversity per million T cells went down as age went up. This fall followed a roughly linear course with age.

Together with a sample-barcoded 5' primer, a J-beta primer mix was included in a second PCR lasting about 7 to 12 cycles. Each cDNA molecule was tagged by a template-switch adaptor that had 12 random nucleotides. TCRdb analysed the 5' RACE reads with MiXCR anew, one entry per CDR3 protein. The sample comprises 850,000 to 1,300,000 distinct CDR3 sequences, 40% to 45% of which are singletons, and approximately 17% rests with the top ten. This CDR3 contains 14 residues. CDR1 is SGHKS, CDR2 YYEKEE, per germline (reference sequence). V lost 3 bases, J lost 1 base, and 8 bases lay in between. The TCR sequence derives from a woman aged 55-69 years in good health. The V call is TRBV5-5, the J call TRBJ2-4, with D uncertain. The specimen was blood. CDR3 DNA sequence: TGTGCCAGCAGCTGGGCGGCGGCCAAAAACATTCAGTACTTC. Translation gives CASSWAAAKNIQYF.